Included here is one T cell receptor (beta chain) sequence, with context. The repertoire was sequenced with immunoSEQ multiplex PCR; TCRdb's copy has only in-frame clones and lacks some. The profile shows roughly 100,000 clones, 70% to 90% of them singletons. Time point specified: peripheral blood 6 weeks after treatment start. Urothelial carcinoma affected the patients, and it was locally advanced or metastatic. The source of the sample is a study of PD-L1 blockade in urothelial cancer. Study details: Patients had been given 0 to 3 earlier chemotherapy regimens. Blood analyses occurred 3 weeks (second dose) and 6 weeks post treatment start.

The germline V gene encodes CDR1 ENHRY and CDR2 SYGVKD. This CDR3 has 16 residues. V gave up 6 bases and J gave up 5 bases; unmatched junction bases: 12. This sequence originates from a man between 65 and 85 years old with urothelial cancer. The material sequenced was PBMCs, taken around atezolizumab (anti-PD-L1) treatment. The chain joins TRBV10-3 to TRBJ2-3, with 9 bases fitting TRBD1. The CDR3 here is CAISLQGAEIEDTQYF. The DNA for the CDR3 is TGTGCCATCAGCTTACAGGGGGCGGAGATTGAAGATACGCAGTATTTT.